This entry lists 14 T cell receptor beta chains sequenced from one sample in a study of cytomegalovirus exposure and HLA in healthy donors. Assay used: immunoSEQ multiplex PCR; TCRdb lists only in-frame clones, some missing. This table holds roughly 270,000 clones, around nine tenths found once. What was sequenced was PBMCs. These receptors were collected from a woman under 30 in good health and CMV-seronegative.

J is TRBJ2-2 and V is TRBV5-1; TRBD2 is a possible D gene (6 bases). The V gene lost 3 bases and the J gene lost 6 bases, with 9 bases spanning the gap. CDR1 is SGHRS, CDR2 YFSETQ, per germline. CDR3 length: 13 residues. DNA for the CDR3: TGCGCCAGCAGCTGGACTACCCCCGGGGAGCTGTTTTTT. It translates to CASSWTTPGELFF.

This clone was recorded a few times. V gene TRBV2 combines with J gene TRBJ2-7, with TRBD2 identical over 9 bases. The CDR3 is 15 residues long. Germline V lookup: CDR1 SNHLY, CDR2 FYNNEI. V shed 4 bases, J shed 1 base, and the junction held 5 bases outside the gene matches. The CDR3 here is CASSGEGLASYEQYF. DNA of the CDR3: TGTGCCAGCAGTGGAGAGGGACTAGCTTCCTACGAGCAGTACTTC.

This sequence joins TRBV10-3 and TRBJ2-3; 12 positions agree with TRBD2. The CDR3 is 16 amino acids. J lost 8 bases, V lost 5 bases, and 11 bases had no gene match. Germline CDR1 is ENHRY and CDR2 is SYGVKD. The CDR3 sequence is CAISRETSGSPGTQYF. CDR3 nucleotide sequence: TGTGCCATCAGTAGGGAGACTAGCGGGAGCCCGGGTACGCAGTATTTT.

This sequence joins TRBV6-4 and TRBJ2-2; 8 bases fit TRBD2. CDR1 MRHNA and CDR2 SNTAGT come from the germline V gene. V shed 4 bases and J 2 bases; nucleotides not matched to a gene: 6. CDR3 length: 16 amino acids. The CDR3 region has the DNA TGTGCCAGCAGTGCCTTAGCGGGGCTAAACACCGGGGAGCTGTTTTTT. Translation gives CASSALAGLNTGELFF.

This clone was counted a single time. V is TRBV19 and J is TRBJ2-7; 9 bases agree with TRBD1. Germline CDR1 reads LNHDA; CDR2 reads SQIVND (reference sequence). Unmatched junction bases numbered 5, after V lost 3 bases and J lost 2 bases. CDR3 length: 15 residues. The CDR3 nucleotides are TGTGCCAGTAGTATGTTTGGGACAGGGCCCTACGAGCAGTACTTC. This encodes CASSMFGTGPYEQYF.

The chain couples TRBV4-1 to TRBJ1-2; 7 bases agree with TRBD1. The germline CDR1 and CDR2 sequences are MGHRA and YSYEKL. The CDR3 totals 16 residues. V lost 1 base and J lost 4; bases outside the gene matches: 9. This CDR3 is CASSQARDSASYGYTF. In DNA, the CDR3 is TGCGCCAGCAGCCAAGCCCGGGACAGCGCCTCCTATGGCTACACCTTC.

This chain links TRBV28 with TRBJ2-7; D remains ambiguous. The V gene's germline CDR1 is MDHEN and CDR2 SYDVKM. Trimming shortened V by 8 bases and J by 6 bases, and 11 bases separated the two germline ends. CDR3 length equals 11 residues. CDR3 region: CASGLPLEQYF. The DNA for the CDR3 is TGTGCCAGCGGCCTCCCTCTCGAGCAGTACTTC.

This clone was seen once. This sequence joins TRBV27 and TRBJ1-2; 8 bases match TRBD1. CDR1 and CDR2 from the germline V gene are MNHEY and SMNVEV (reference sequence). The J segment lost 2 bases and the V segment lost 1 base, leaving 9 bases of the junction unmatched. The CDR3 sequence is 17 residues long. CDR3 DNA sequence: TGTGCCAGCAGTTTATTGTGGTCAGGGGGCACCAACTATGGCTACACCTTC. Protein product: CASSLLWSGGTNYGYTF.

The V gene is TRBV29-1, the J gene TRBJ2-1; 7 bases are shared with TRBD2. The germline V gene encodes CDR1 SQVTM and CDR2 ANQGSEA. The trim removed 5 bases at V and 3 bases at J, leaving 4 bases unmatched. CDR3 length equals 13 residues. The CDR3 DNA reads TGCAGCGTTTGGGCGGGAGACTACAATGAGCAGTTCTTC. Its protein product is CSVWAGDYNEQFF.

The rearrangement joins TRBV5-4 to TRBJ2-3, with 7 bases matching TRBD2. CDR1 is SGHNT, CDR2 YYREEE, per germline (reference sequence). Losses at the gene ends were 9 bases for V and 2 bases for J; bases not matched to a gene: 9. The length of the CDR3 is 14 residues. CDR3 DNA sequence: TGTGCCACTGGGGCTAGCGGATCCACAGATACGCAGTATTTT. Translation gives CATGASGSTDTQYF.

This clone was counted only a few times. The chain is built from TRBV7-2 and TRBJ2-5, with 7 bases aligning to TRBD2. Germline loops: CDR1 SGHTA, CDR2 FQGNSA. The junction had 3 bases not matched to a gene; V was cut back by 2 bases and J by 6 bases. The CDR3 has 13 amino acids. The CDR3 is CASSLRDYQTQYF. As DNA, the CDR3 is TGTGCCAGCAGCTTAAGGGACTATCAGACCCAGTACTTC.

CDR3 sequence reads: CASTYSRGARRTGELFF. CDR3 DNA sequence: TGTGCCAGCACCTATAGTAGGGGTGCCAGACGGACCGGGGAGCTGTTTTTT. The chain couples TRBV7-2 to TRBJ2-2, with TRBD1 as a possible D gene (5 bases). The CDR3 is 17 amino acids. The germline V gene encodes CDR1 SGHTA and CDR2 FQGNSA. V was shortened by 7 bases and J by 5 bases, with 23 bases between the two germline ends.

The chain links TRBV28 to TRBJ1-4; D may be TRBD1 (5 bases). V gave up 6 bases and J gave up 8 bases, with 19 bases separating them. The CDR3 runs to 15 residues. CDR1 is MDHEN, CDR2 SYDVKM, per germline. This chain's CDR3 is CASRIVQDLREKLFF. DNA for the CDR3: TGTGCCAGCAGGATAGTACAGGACCTTCGGGAAAAACTGTTTTTT.

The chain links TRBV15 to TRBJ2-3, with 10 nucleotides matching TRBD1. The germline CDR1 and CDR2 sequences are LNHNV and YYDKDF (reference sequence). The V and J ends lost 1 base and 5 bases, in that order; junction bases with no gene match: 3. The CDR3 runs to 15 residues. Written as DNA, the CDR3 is TGTGCCACCAGCAGAGTTCGGGACAGGGGAGATACGCAGTATTTT. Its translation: CATSRVRDRGDTQYF. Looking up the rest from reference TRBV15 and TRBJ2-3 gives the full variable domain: DAMVIQNPRYQVTQFGKPVTLSCSQTLNHNVMYWYQQKSSQAPKLLFHYYDKDFNNEADTPDNFQSRRPNTSFCFLDIRSPGLGDTAMYLCATSRVRDRGDTQYFGPGTRLTVL.